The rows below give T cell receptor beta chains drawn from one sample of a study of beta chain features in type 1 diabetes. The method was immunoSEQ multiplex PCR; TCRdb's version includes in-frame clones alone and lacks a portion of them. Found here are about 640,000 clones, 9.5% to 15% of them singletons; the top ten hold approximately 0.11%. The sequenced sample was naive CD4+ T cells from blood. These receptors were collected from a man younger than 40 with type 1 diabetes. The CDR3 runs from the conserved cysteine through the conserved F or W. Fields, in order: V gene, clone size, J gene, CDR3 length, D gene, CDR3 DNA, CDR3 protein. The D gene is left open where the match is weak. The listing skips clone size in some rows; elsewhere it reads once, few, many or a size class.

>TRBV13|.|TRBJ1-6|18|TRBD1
TGTGCCAGCAGCTCGATGACAGGGCGGAGCTCCTATAATTCACCCCTCCACTTT
CASSSMTGRSSYNSPLHF
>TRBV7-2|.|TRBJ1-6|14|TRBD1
TGTGCCAGCAGCGCCCAGGGGGAGAATTCACCCCTCCACTTT
CASSAQGENSPLHF
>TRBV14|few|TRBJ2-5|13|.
TGTGCCAGCAGCCAGAACAGGGTGGGGACCCAGTACTTC
CASSQNRVGTQYF
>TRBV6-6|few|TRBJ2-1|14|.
TGTGCCAGCAGTTCGGGGTTAGGGGGGAATGAGCAGTTCTTC
CASSSGLGGNEQFF
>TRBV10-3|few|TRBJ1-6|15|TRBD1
TGTGCCATCAGTGATTACAGGGGGAATTCTAGGCCCCTCCACTTT
CAISDYRGNSRPLHF
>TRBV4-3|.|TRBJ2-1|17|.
TGCGCCAGCAGCCAAGATCTCGGCAGCAGCTCCTACAATGAGCAGTTCTTC
CASSQDLGSSSYNEQFF
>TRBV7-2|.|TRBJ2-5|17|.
TGTGCCAGCAGCTTGGGATTACTCTCGGACTCCCAAGAGACCCAGTACTTC
CASSLGLLSDSQETQYF
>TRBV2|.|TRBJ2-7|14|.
TGTGCCAGCAGCACCAGAGTATTTGGCTACGAGCAGTACTTC
CASSTRVFGYEQYF
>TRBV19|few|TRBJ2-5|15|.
TGTGCCAGTCGTCCCACGTCAGGGAACCAAGAGACCCAGTACTTC
CASRPTSGNQETQYF
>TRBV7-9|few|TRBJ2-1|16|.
TGTGCCAGCAGCCGGGATTGGGGCGATGCCTACAATGAGCAGTTCTTC
CASSRDWGDAYNEQFF
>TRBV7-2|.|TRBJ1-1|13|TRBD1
TGTGCCAGCAGGGTTACAGGGGGCCCTGAAGCTTTCTTT
CASRVTGGPEAFF
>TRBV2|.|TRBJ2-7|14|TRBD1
TGTGCCAGCAGGCCGGGACAGGGGGACTACGAGCAGTACTTC
CASRPGQGDYEQYF
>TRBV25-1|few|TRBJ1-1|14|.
TGTGCCAGCAGTGAGCGGGGAGGGAACACTGAAGCTTTCTTT
CASSERGGNTEAFF
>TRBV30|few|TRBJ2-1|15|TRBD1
TGTGCCTGGAGTGTAGACAGGGGGCCCTACAATGAGCAGTTCTTC
CAWSVDRGPYNEQFF
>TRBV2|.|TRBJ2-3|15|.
TGTGCCAGCAGTCAAACCGACGGCGGCACAGATACGCAGTATTTT
CASSQTDGGTDTQYF
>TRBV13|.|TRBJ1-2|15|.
TGTGCCAGCAGCAAGGGACCCTCTATTAACTATGGCTACACCTTC
CASSKGPSINYGYTF
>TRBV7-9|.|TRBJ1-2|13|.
TGTGCCAGCAGCTTTCATGAGAGAGATGGCTACACCTTC
CASSFHERDGYTF
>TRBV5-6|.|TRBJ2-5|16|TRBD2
TGTGCCAGCAGCCCCAGGACTAGCGGGGGGTCGGAGACCCAGTACTTC
CASSPRTSGGSETQYF
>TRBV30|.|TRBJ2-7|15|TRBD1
TGTGCCTGGAGTCCGTGGACAGGGGGTGGTGACGAGCAGTACTTC
CAWSPWTGGGDEQYF
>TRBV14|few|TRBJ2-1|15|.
TGTGCCAGCAGCCAAGTAGCGTTGGTCTACAATGAGCAGTTCTTC
CASSQVALVYNEQFF
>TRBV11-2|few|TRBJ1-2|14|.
TGTGCCAGCAGAGCACAGGGTTTAAACTATGGCTACACCTTC
CASRAQGLNYGYTF
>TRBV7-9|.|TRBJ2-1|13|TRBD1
TGTGCCAGCAGCCGGGACAGTTACAATGAGCAGTTCTTC
CASSRDSYNEQFF
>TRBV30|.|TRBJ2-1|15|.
TGTGCCTGGTGGGACGGCCCGGGGGTTAACAATGAGCAGTTCTTC
CAWWDGPGVNNEQFF
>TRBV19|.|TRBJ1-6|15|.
TGTGCCAGTAGTATTCAGGGCCTACAGGGTTCACCCCTCCACTTT
CASSIQGLQGSPLHF
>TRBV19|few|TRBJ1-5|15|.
TGTGCCAGTAGTATCGGACCAGGGGCCTATCAGCCCCAGCATTTT
CASSIGPGAYQPQHF
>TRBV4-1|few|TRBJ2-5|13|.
TGCGCCAGCAGCCAAGGGGTGCCGGAGACCCAGTACTTC
CASSQGVPETQYF
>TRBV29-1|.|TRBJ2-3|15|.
TGCAGCGTTGAAGGTGGTCCCTTAAACACAGATACGCAGTATTTT
CSVEGGPLNTDTQYF
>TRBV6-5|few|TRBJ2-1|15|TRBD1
TGTGCCAGCAGCACGGGGACAGACTCCTACAATGAGCAGTTCTTC
CASSTGTDSYNEQFF
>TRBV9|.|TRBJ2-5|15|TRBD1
TGTGCCAGCAGCGTAGAGGGACAGGGAGGCGAGACCCAGTACTTC
CASSVEGQGGETQYF
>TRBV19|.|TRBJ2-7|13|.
TGTGCCAGTAGTATTGGAATTACCTACGAGCAGTACTTC
CASSIGITYEQYF
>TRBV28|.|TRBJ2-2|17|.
TGTGCCAGCAGTTCCACTGGGCCAGGGGCGCTGATCGGGGAGCTGTTTTTT
CASSSTGPGALIGELFF
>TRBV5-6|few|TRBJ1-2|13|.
TGTGCCAGCGGTACAGGACGGGCCTATGGCTACACCTTC
CASGTGRAYGYTF
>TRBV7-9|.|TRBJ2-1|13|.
TGTGCCAGCAGCTTATGGGGTAACAATGAGCAGTTCTTC
CASSLWGNNEQFF
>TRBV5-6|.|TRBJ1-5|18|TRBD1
TGTGCCAGCAGCTTTAGAACCACCGGGACAGGGAACAATCAGCCCCAGCATTTT
CASSFRTTGTGNNQPQHF
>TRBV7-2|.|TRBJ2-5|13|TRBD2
TGTGCCAGCAGCTTAAGCGGGGGAGAGACCCAGTACTTC
CASSLSGGETQYF
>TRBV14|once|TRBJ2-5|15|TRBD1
TGTGCCAGCAGTGGAAGACAGGGTTGGGCAGAGACCCAGTACTTC
CASSGRQGWAETQYF
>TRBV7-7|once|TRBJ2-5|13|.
TGTGCCAGCAGCCTTTCCAGGAGGGAGACCCAGTACTTC
CASSLSRRETQYF
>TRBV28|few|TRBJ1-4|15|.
TGTGCCAGCAGCGCCAGGACAGACGCTAATGAAAAACTGTTTTTT
CASSARTDANEKLFF
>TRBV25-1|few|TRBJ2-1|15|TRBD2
TGTGCCAGCAGTGTTAGCGGGGGCGTCCACAATGAGCAGTTCTTC
CASSVSGGVHNEQFF
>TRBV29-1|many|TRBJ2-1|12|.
TGCAGCGTTGAAGCCCCAGGAGATGAGCAGTTCTTC
CSVEAPGDEQFF
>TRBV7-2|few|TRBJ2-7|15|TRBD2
TGTGCCAGCAGCTCAGCTACTAGCGGAGGTTACGAGCAGTACTTC
CASSSATSGGYEQYF
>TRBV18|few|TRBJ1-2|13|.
TGTGCCAGCTCCTACGACAGTCCTTATGGCTACACCTTC
CASSYDSPYGYTF
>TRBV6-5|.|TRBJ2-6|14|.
TGTGCCAGCAGTACGGAGTACGGGGCCAACGTCCTGACTTTC
CASSTEYGANVLTF
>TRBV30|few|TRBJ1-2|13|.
TGTGCCTGGAGCACATATGGGGACGGGGGCTACACCTTC
CAWSTYGDGGYTF
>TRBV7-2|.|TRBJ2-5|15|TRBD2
TGTGCCAGCAGCATCAGCGGGGGGAGCGGTGAGACCCAGTACTTC
CASSISGGSGETQYF
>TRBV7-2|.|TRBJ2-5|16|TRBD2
TGTGCCAGCAGCCCGACCCGGCGGGGGGGCGCTAAGACCCAGTACTTC
CASSPTRRGGAKTQYF
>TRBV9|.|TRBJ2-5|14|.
TGTGCCAGCAGCGACGGGGCGGGTTCCGAGACCCAGTACTTC
CASSDGAGSETQYF